These 24 T cell receptor beta chains were sequenced from one sample in a study of CD8+ T cells in alopecia areata. Noted treatment: oral pan-JAK inhibitor, 5-10 mg twice daily. Following RNA extraction, reverse transcription yielded cDNA that acted as the sequencing template. The repertoire was sequenced with immunoSEQ multiplex PCR; TCRdb's copy has only in-frame clones and lacks some. The data show around 270,000 clones, roughly 64% seen once. This specimen consisted of CD4+ T cells sorted from blood, obtained at week 24, from a patient treated with tofacitinib. These receptors originate from a human donor with alopecia areata.

V and J are TRBV28 and TRBJ2-6; D gene ambiguous. With 5 bases removed from V and 0 bases from J, the gap between germline ends came to 11 bases. This CDR3 comprises 16 residues. Germline CDR1 and CDR2: MDHEN and SYDVKM. CDR3 coding DNA: TGTGCCAGCAGTCTCCGTACCTACTCTGGGGCCAACGTCCTGACTTTC. Its protein product is CASSLRTYSGANVLTF.

This clone was recorded a few times. The chain has TRBV14 and TRBJ1-6; D not certain. Germline CDR1 and CDR2: SGHDN and FVKESK. This CDR3 has 13 amino acids. Trimming shortened V by 4 bases and J by 5 bases, and 6 bases separated the two germline ends. CDR3 coding DNA: TGTGCCAGCAGCCGGGAGAATAATTCACCCCTCCACTTT. Its protein product is CASSRENNSPLHF.

In the case of this clone: At the DNA level, this CDR3 is encoded by other sequences in the same sample as well. V usage is TRBV29-1 and J usage is TRBJ2-5, with 8 bases identical to TRBD1. Germline V lookup: CDR1 SQVTM, CDR2 ANQGSEA. This CDR3 contains 14 residues. The J segment lost 2 bases and the V segment lost 5 bases, leaving 7 bases of the junction unmatched. The chain's CDR3 is CSVLRTGTQETQYF. CDR3 bases: TGCAGCGTTTTAAGGACAGGGACTCAAGAGACCCAGTACTTC.

V and J are TRBV10-3 and TRBJ1-1; D possibly corresponds to TRBD1 (6 bases). From germline, CDR1 is ENHRY and CDR2 SYGVKD. CDR3 length: 15 residues. Trimming stripped 4 bases from V and 1 base from J, with 13 bases between. CDR3 bases: TGTGCCATCAGTGCGATAAACAGGGCGAACACTGAAGCTTTCTTT. Residues: CAISAINRANTEAFF.

This clone appeared a single time. At one of its ends the junction is not consistent with the germline gene, which may arise from a read error. The J gene is TRBJ1-4, the V gene TRBV2; D remains ambiguous. The CDR3 is 11 amino acids. CDR1 is SNHLY, CDR2 FYNNEI, per germline. The chain's CDR3 is CASSGDTDPLF. Here the CDR3 DNA reads TGTGCCAGCAGTGGAGACACAGATCCCCTCTTT.

This clone was counted between two and nine times. The J gene is TRBJ1-1, the V gene TRBV2; D possibly corresponds to TRBD1 (6 bases). The V end lost 6 bases, the J end lost 0 bases, and 11 bases lay between the germline ends. This CDR3 is built from 14 residues. Germline CDR1 is SNHLY and CDR2 is FYNNEI. CDR3 sequence (DNA): TGTGCCAGCAGGAGGACAGTTATGAACACTGAAGCTTTCTTT. Its protein is CASRRTVMNTEAFF.

The chain uses TRBV20-1 and TRBJ1-2; D not certain. Trimming pared 5 bases from V and 9 bases from J, leaving 13 bases between. The length of the CDR3 is 11 residues. CDR1 and CDR2 (germline): DFQATT, SNEGSKA (reference sequence). This chain's CDR3 is CSAWILRSYTF. The CDR3 DNA sequence: TGCAGTGCTTGGATATTGAGGAGCTACACCTTC.

This clone has more than one count but fewer than ten. V is TRBV7-9 and J is TRBJ1-3, with a tentative D call TRBD1 (5 bases). The length of the CDR3 is 15 residues. V was clipped by 5 bases and J by 4 bases, with 15 bases between them. From germline, CDR1 is SEHNR and CDR2 FQNEAQ (reference sequence). The CDR3 bases are TGTGCCAGCAGCCCAGAGGGGACCGGCGGAAACACCATATATTTT. Its translation: CASSPEGTGGNTIYF.

In its sample, this clone was seen a few times. This CDR3 is CAWSVNTGEQYF. The CDR3 DNA follows: TGTGCCTGGAGTGTAAATACAGGCGAGCAGTACTTC. This chain connects TRBV30 to TRBJ2-7; TRBD1 is a possible D gene (5 bases). Trimming removed 0 bases at V and 6 bases at J, with 9 bases between. Looked up from germline, CDR1 is GTSNPN and CDR2 is SVGIG (reference sequence). This CDR3 has 12 residues. The complete variable domain, with remaining parts taken from reference TRBV30 and TRBJ2-7, reads SQTIHQWPATLVQPVGSPLSLECTVEGTSNPNLYWYRQAAGRGLQLLFYSVGIGQISSEVPQNLSASRPQDRQFILSSKKLLLSDSGFYLCAWSVNTGEQYFGPGTRLTVT.

The chain uses TRBV30 and TRBJ2-2; no definite D call. Trimming stripped 3 bases from V and 5 bases from J, with 7 bases between. This CDR3 has 12 residues. In germline, CDR1 is GTSNPN, CDR2 SVGIG (reference sequence). CDR3 residues: CAWSSQTGELFF. In nucleotides, the CDR3 is TGTGCCTGGAGCAGCCAAACCGGGGAGCTGTTTTTT.

The J gene is TRBJ1-3, the V gene TRBV7-6; D call uncertain. This CDR3 spans 13 amino acids. Per the germline V gene, CDR1 is SGHVS and CDR2 is FNYEAQ. V was trimmed by 4 bases and J by 4 bases, leaving 8 bases between them. CDR3 protein: CASSSDTGNTIYF. The CDR3 nucleotides are TGTGCCAGCAGCTCCGACACCGGAAACACCATATATTTT.

The gene calls are TRBV9 and TRBJ2-6; D call uncertain. Trimming cost V 1 base and J 0 bases, with 8 bases left between them. Per germline, CDR1 SGDLS and CDR2 YYNGEE. The CDR3 contains 16 residues. The CDR3 spells CASSVTPHSGANVLTF. In nucleotides, the CDR3 is TGTGCCAGCAGCGTAACACCCCACTCTGGGGCCAACGTCCTGACTTTC.

The CDR3 loop reads CSVGRDRNQPQHF. In DNA, the CDR3 is TGCAGCGTAGGCCGGGACAGAAATCAGCCCCAGCATTTT. This rearrangement joins TRBV29-1 to TRBJ1-5, with 7 bases matching TRBD1. CDR3 size: 13 residues. V lost 6 bases and J lost 4; bases outside the gene matches: 6. Germline V gene sequence: CDR1 SQVTM, CDR2 ANQGSEA.

The chain recombines TRBV27 with TRBJ1-2; 8 nucleotides match TRBD1. The V gene's germline CDR1 is MNHEY and CDR2 SMNVEV (reference sequence). The length of the CDR3 is 15 residues. V shed 0 bases, J shed 4 bases, and the junction held 4 bases outside the gene matches. Here the CDR3 DNA reads TGTGCCAGCAGTTTATCTAGGACAGGGCGCTATGGCTACACCTTC. Protein product: CASSLSRTGRYGYTF.

The chain carries TRBV5-6 and TRBJ2-5; D is unresolved. V dropped 4 bases and J dropped 0 bases, with 7 bases sitting between them. Germline CDR1 SGHDT, CDR2 YYEEEE. The CDR3 covers 13 residues. The CDR3 region has the DNA TGTGCCAGCAGCCCATTACACCAAGAGACCCAGTACTTC. Amino acid sequence: CASSPLHQETQYF.

The gene calls are TRBV30 and TRBJ2-7, with no clear D. The V gene's germline CDR1 is GTSNPN and CDR2 SVGIG (reference sequence). Between the trimmed V and J ends, which lost 1 base and 6 bases, there was a span of 7 bases. This CDR3 comprises 11 residues. The CDR3 sequence is CAWSAELEQYF. For the CDR3, the DNA is TGTGCCTGGAGTGCAGAGCTCGAGCAGTACTTC.

This sequence joins TRBV2 and TRBJ2-5; 7 positions match TRBD1. With V trimmed by 6 bases and J by 4 bases, 11 bases remained unmatched. Germline V gene data show CDR1 as SNHLY and CDR2 as FYNNEI. The CDR3 is made up of 15 amino acids. CDR3 bases: TGTGCCAGCAGCGGTCAGACAGGGATTGTAGAGACCCAGTACTTC. Translation gives CASSGQTGIVETQYF.

This clone has a handful of counts. CDR3 coding DNA: TGTGCCAGCAGCAAGACTAGCACAGATACGCAGTATTTT. Translating gives CASSKTSTDTQYF. The rearrangement uses TRBV21-1 and TRBJ2-3; TRBD2 reflects the table's D call only, with no check against the DNA. TRBV21-1 is labeled a pseudogene. CDR3 length equals 13 residues.

The chain combines TRBV30 with TRBJ1-4; 10 bases align to TRBD1. Trimming removed 1 base from V and 6 bases from J; junction bases left unmatched: 2. Germline lookup yields CDR1 GTSNPN and CDR2 SVGIG (reference sequence). There are 14 residues in the CDR3. The CDR3 loop is CAWSGGTGDEKLFF. Here the CDR3 DNA reads TGTGCCTGGAGTGGAGGGACAGGGGATGAAAAACTGTTTTTT.

The V and J genes are TRBV27 and TRBJ2-7; 13 bases map to TRBD2. The germline V gene encodes CDR1 MNHEY and CDR2 SMNVEV (reference sequence). The CDR3 runs to 18 residues. With V trimmed by 1 base and J by 3 bases, 9 bases remained unmatched. In nucleotides, the CDR3 is TGTGCCAGCAGTTTATGGACACCGGGACTAGCGGGATACTACGAGCAGTACTTC. This sequence encodes CASSLWTPGLAGYYEQYF.

The J gene is TRBJ2-5, the V gene TRBV27, with 8 bases that match TRBD2. The CDR3 is 15 amino acids. Germline CDR1 and CDR2: MNHEY and SMNVEV (reference sequence). The V and J ends lost 4 bases and 5 bases, in that order; junction bases with no gene match: 9. CDR3 sequence reads: CASSYTSGWPETQYF. CDR3 coding DNA: TGTGCCAGCAGTTATACTAGCGGTTGGCCGGAGACCCAGTACTTC.

The chain employs TRBV5-6 and TRBJ2-5, with D unclear. The V end lost 2 bases, the J end lost 4 bases, and 6 bases lay between the germline ends. This CDR3 has 12 amino acids. From germline, CDR1 is SGHDT and CDR2 YYEEEE. In nucleotides, the CDR3 is TGTGCCAGCAGCTTCGGCGGAGAGACCCAGTACTTC. This sequence encodes CASSFGGETQYF.

This clone was recorded a few times. The chain employs TRBV29-1 and TRBJ1-4; D remains ambiguous. The V end was cut by 7 bases, the J end by 6 bases, with 9 bases between. There are 11 residues in the CDR3. Germline-derived CDR1 and CDR2 are SQVTM and ANQGSEA. The CDR3 spells CSAALDEKLFF. CDR3 coding DNA: TGCAGCGCTGCGTTGGATGAAAAACTGTTTTTT.

V gene TRBV29-1 combines with J gene TRBJ1-1; the match to TRBD1 covers 7 bases. This CDR3 spans 14 amino acids. Per the germline V gene, CDR1 is SQVTM and CDR2 is ANQGSEA. The V and J ends lost 7 bases and 4 bases, in that order; junction bases with no gene match: 12. For the CDR3, the DNA is TGCAGCGGGCGACAGGGTGGTGGGGGCACTGAAGCTTTCTTT. Translated, it gives CSGRQGGGGTEAFF.